This is a list of T cell receptor beta chains from one sample in a study of siplizumab effects on memory and regulatory T cells. The method was immunoSEQ multiplex PCR; TCRdb's version includes in-frame clones alone and lacks a portion of them. The sample contains more than 75,000 clones, roughly 96% of which appear only once. Sequenced input: naive CD4+ T cells sorted from blood. All receptors derive from a human donor in good health. Both conserved end residues are part of each CDR3. D genes are given only for firm matches.

>TRBJ2-1|TRBV10-1|TRBD1
CASSASGTVTYNEQFF
>TRBJ2-7|TRBV15|-
CATSRDRKGMSYEQYF
>TRBJ1-4|TRBV10-3|TRBD1
CAISGTGGFEKLFF
>TRBJ1-2|TRBV7-9|-
CASSLGSPYGYTF
>TRBJ2-5|TRBV6-1|-
CASSEAGGFQETQYF
>TRBJ2-7|TRBV9|-
CASSVDSQPYEQYF
>TRBJ2-5|TRBV7-9|TRBD2
CASSQNPGLAGGEETQYF
>TRBJ2-1|TRBV10-3|-
CASGTLYNEQFF
>TRBJ2-1|TRBV18|-
CASSPYVVAQPLEQFF
>TRBJ1-3|TRBV5-4|TRBD1
CASSSQTGLGNTIYF
>TRBJ2-2|TRBV4-3|-
CASSQDIGANTGELFF
>TRBJ2-5|TRBV29-1|-
CSVEGRLAQETQYF
>TRBJ1-5|TRBV18|-
CASSSGTSDQPQHF
>TRBJ2-1|TRBV19|TRBD1
CASSTGQTHNEQFF
>TRBJ2-6|TRBV2|-
CASLAVAGANVLTF
>TRBJ1-1|TRBV28|-
CASSLRGQAFF
>TRBJ2-2|TRBV11-3|-
CASSLDSTGELFF
>TRBJ2-5|TRBV19|TRBD2
CASNSGTSGAYQETQYF